Sequencing of this TCR beta chain was carried out in a study of OX40 agonist ivuxolimab in advanced cancers. Broader study findings: The study found that CD8+ T cells averaged more expanded clones than CD4+.

As to this clone: Antigen specificity is unknown.

V lost 8 bases and J lost 1, with 9 bases in between. The germline V gene has CDR1 SNHLY and CDR2 FYNNEI. The CDR3 has 14 residues. Method: immunoSEQ multiplex PCR; TCRdb's copy keeps in-frame clones and lacks some. This sample has some 19,000 clones, with around 68% found just once. This chain joins TRBV2 and TRBJ1-6; maybe TRBD1 (5 bases). Sequences were derived from CD4+ or CD8+ T cells sorted from blood, sampled in a trial of the OX40 agonist ivuxolimab. The TCR was taken from an adult with an advanced solid tumor such as melanoma, head and neck, liver or kidney cancer. The CDR3 nucleotides are TGTGCCAGCGACGGGGGATCCTATAATTCACCCCTCCACTTT. Protein: CASDGGSYNSPLHF.